A selection of T cell receptor beta chains follows, all from one sample in a study of response to subunit inactivated influenza vaccine. TCRdb called the RT-PCR reads again in MiXCR, with one record for every CDR3 protein. The table lists about 650,000 distinct CDR3 sequences, about 15% of them singletons. Sequenced material: PBMCs from blood, taken 14 days before vaccination. The receptors derive from a man aged 50-60 years who received an inactivated influenza vaccine. Each CDR3 is given with its conserved first and last residue. D genes are given only for firm matches. Only some rows state a clone size, as once, few, many or a class for expanded clones.

d_call: -; cdr3_length: 15; clone_size: -; j_call: TRBJ2-1; v_call: TRBV20-1; cdr3_aa: CSARDIGRSYNEQFF; cdr3_nt: TGCAGTGCTAGAGATATAGGGAGATCCTACAATGAGCAGTTCTTC
d_call: -; cdr3_length: 16; clone_size: few; j_call: TRBJ2-3; v_call: TRBV10-3; cdr3_aa: CAISDGTGRSTDTQYF; cdr3_nt: TGTGCCATCAGCGACGGGACTGGGAGGAGCACAGATACGCAGTATTTT
d_call: -; cdr3_length: 14; clone_size: -; j_call: TRBJ2-7; v_call: TRBV2; cdr3_aa: CASRETGSSYEQYF; cdr3_nt: TGTGCCAGCAGGGAAACAGGGAGCTCCTACGAGCAGTACTTC
d_call: TRBD2; cdr3_length: 16; clone_size: many; j_call: TRBJ2-7; v_call: TRBV28; cdr3_aa: CASSLYPRGTTYEQYF; cdr3_nt: TGTGCCAGCAGTTTATATCCGCGGGGGACTACCTACGAGCAGTACTTC
d_call: -; cdr3_length: 14; clone_size: few; j_call: TRBJ2-7; v_call: TRBV18; cdr3_aa: CASSPPANTYEQYF; cdr3_nt: TGTGCCAGCTCCCCACCGGCTAATACCTACGAGCAGTACTTC
d_call: -; cdr3_length: 13; clone_size: few; j_call: TRBJ1-5; v_call: TRBV7-6; cdr3_aa: CASSSREDQPQHF; cdr3_nt: TGTGCCAGCAGCTCGCGGGAGGATCAGCCCCAGCATTTT
d_call: TRBD1; cdr3_length: 15; clone_size: many; j_call: TRBJ2-7; v_call: TRBV7-2; cdr3_aa: CASSPGTGRSYEQYF; cdr3_nt: TGTGCCAGCAGCCCCGGGACAGGGAGGTCCTACGAGCAGTACTTC
d_call: TRBD1; cdr3_length: 17; clone_size: -; j_call: TRBJ2-3; v_call: TRBV29-1; cdr3_aa: CSVEDWVRDRPTDTQYF; cdr3_nt: TGCAGCGTTGAAGATTGGGTTCGGGACAGGCCCACAGATACGCAGTATTTT
d_call: -; cdr3_length: 18; clone_size: -; j_call: TRBJ1-5; v_call: TRBV19; cdr3_aa: CASSYGGYAVVSNQPQHF; cdr3_nt: TGTGCCAGTAGTTACGGAGGTTATGCGGTTGTCAGCAATCAGCCCCAGCATTTT
d_call: -; cdr3_length: 16; clone_size: many; j_call: TRBJ2-2; v_call: TRBV5-1; cdr3_aa: CASSILPGQNTGELFF; cdr3_nt: TGCGCCAGCAGCATACTACCGGGACAAAACACCGGGGAGCTGTTTTTT
d_call: TRBD1; cdr3_length: 15; clone_size: -; j_call: TRBJ2-7; v_call: TRBV5-1; cdr3_aa: CASSLWGDRADEQYF; cdr3_nt: TGCGCCAGCAGCCTTTGGGGAGACAGGGCCGACGAGCAGTACTTC
d_call: TRBD2; cdr3_length: 15; clone_size: few; j_call: TRBJ2-1; v_call: TRBV20-1; cdr3_aa: CSAIELASPYNEQFF; cdr3_nt: TGCAGTGCCATTGAACTAGCGTCACCGTACAATGAGCAGTTCTTC
d_call: -; cdr3_length: 13; clone_size: many; j_call: TRBJ2-5; v_call: TRBV18; cdr3_aa: CASSPDRQETQYF; cdr3_nt: TGTGCCAGCAGCCCCGATCGACAGGAGACCCAGTACTTC
d_call: -; cdr3_length: 15; clone_size: -; j_call: TRBJ2-3; v_call: TRBV7-9; cdr3_aa: CASSIRDGVTDTQYF; cdr3_nt: TGTGCCAGCAGCATAAGGGACGGAGTCACAGATACGCAGTATTTT
d_call: -; cdr3_length: 15; clone_size: -; j_call: TRBJ2-3; v_call: TRBV24-1; cdr3_aa: CATSAVGTFTDTQYF; cdr3_nt: TGTGCCACCAGTGCCGTAGGCACTTTCACAGATACGCAGTATTTT
d_call: TRBD1; cdr3_length: 16; clone_size: -; j_call: TRBJ2-5; v_call: TRBV7-9; cdr3_aa: CASSLEGLDRGETQYF; cdr3_nt: TGTGCCAGCAGCTTAGAAGGCTTGGACAGGGGAGAGACCCAGTACTTC
d_call: -; cdr3_length: 13; clone_size: -; j_call: TRBJ2-7; v_call: TRBV7-2; cdr3_aa: CASRGPSSYEQYF; cdr3_nt: TGTGCCAGCAGAGGGCCGAGCTCCTACGAGCAGTACTTC
d_call: -; cdr3_length: 17; clone_size: few; j_call: TRBJ2-6; v_call: TRBV12-3/TRBV12-4; cdr3_aa: CASSRGSLLSGANVLTF; cdr3_nt: TGTGCCAGCAGCAGGGGAAGCTTGTTATCTGGGGCCAACGTCCTGACTTTC
d_call: -; cdr3_length: 15; clone_size: -; j_call: TRBJ2-1; v_call: TRBV11-2; cdr3_aa: CASSLGALVHNEQFF; cdr3_nt: TGTGCCAGCAGCTTAGGGGCCCTAGTTCACAATGAGCAGTTCTTC
d_call: TRBD1; cdr3_length: 14; clone_size: -; j_call: TRBJ2-5; v_call: TRBV6-1; cdr3_aa: CASSAPGGLETQYF; cdr3_nt: TGTGCCAGCAGTGCTCCAGGGGGCCTGGAGACCCAGTACTTC
d_call: -; cdr3_length: 13; clone_size: few; j_call: TRBJ1-1; v_call: TRBV10-1; cdr3_aa: CASSEPTYTEAFF; cdr3_nt: TGCGCCAGCAGTGAACCGACCTACACTGAAGCTTTCTTT
d_call: -; cdr3_length: 14; clone_size: few; j_call: TRBJ2-3; v_call: TRBV12-3/TRBV12-4; cdr3_aa: CASSIPGFGDTQYF; cdr3_nt: TGTGCCAGCAGTATTCCAGGGTTCGGAGATACGCAGTATTTT
d_call: TRBD1; cdr3_length: 16; clone_size: few; j_call: TRBJ2-2; v_call: TRBV5-6; cdr3_aa: CASSLVPGGSTGELFF; cdr3_nt: TGTGCCAGCAGCTTGGTTCCAGGGGGCAGCACCGGGGAGCTGTTTTTT
d_call: TRBD1; cdr3_length: 15; clone_size: -; j_call: TRBJ1-6; v_call: TRBV4-3; cdr3_aa: CASSQGTGDNSPLHF; cdr3_nt: TGCGCCAGCAGCCAAGGGACAGGGGACAACTCACCCCTCCACTTT
d_call: -; cdr3_length: 11; clone_size: few; j_call: TRBJ2-1; v_call: TRBV29-1; cdr3_aa: CSVARGDEQFF; cdr3_nt: TGCAGCGTTGCTCGTGGCGATGAGCAGTTCTTC
d_call: -; cdr3_length: 15; clone_size: -; j_call: TRBJ2-3; v_call: TRBV7-2; cdr3_aa: CASSLVPDRTDTQYF; cdr3_nt: TGTGCCAGCAGCTTAGTTCCGGACAGAACAGATACGCAGTATTTT
d_call: -; cdr3_length: 14; clone_size: few; j_call: TRBJ1-1; v_call: TRBV10-2; cdr3_aa: CASSEPGHNTEAFF; cdr3_nt: TGCGCCAGCAGTGAGCCGGGCCACAACACTGAAGCTTTCTTT
d_call: -; cdr3_length: 14; clone_size: -; j_call: TRBJ1-6; v_call: TRBV12-3/TRBV12-4; cdr3_aa: CASSKGTYGSPLHF; cdr3_nt: TGTGCCAGCAGTAAAGGGACTTACGGGTCACCCCTCCACTTT
d_call: -; cdr3_length: 12; clone_size: -; j_call: TRBJ2-7; v_call: TRBV7-9; cdr3_aa: CASSLAGFKQYF; cdr3_nt: TGTGCCAGCAGCTTAGCCGGATTCAAGCAGTACTTC
d_call: TRBD2; cdr3_length: 14; clone_size: many; j_call: TRBJ2-2; v_call: TRBV28; cdr3_aa: CASSLGTSIGELFF; cdr3_nt: TGTGCCAGCAGTTTGGGGACTAGCATCGGGGAGCTGTTTTTT
d_call: -; cdr3_length: 17; clone_size: few; j_call: TRBJ2-7; v_call: TRBV7-2; cdr3_aa: CASSSPELTRVEREQYF; cdr3_nt: TGTGCCAGCAGCTCCCCGGAATTGACACGGGTGGAGAGGGAGCAGTACTTC
d_call: TRBD2; cdr3_length: 15; clone_size: -; j_call: TRBJ2-3; v_call: TRBV5-5; cdr3_aa: CASFPLAGYTDTQYF; cdr3_nt: TGTGCCAGCTTCCCACTAGCGGGGTACACAGATACGCAGTATTTT
d_call: -; cdr3_length: 15; clone_size: few; j_call: TRBJ2-2; v_call: TRBV7-9; cdr3_aa: CASSSQLGRSGELFF; cdr3_nt: TGTGCCAGCAGCTCCCAACTGGGACGATCTGGGGAGCTGTTTTTT
d_call: -; cdr3_length: 16; clone_size: -; j_call: TRBJ2-3; v_call: TRBV4-1; cdr3_aa: CASSQGGAGNTDTQYF; cdr3_nt: TGCGCCAGCAGCCAAGGAGGGGCGGGGAACACAGATACGCAGTATTTT
d_call: TRBD1; cdr3_length: 15; clone_size: -; j_call: TRBJ2-5; v_call: TRBV5-5; cdr3_aa: CASSLARGPRETQYF; cdr3_nt: TGTGCCAGCAGCTTGGCCAGGGGGCCGAGAGAGACCCAGTACTTC
d_call: -; cdr3_length: 14; clone_size: -; j_call: TRBJ2-1; v_call: TRBV4-1; cdr3_aa: CASSAPHRGHEQFF; cdr3_nt: TGCGCCAGCAGCGCCCCTCATCGGGGACATGAGCAGTTCTTC
d_call: -; cdr3_length: 14; clone_size: many; j_call: TRBJ2-7; v_call: TRBV12-3/TRBV12-4; cdr3_aa: CASSLKGFWYEQYF; cdr3_nt: TGTGCCAGCAGTTTAAAGGGTTTCTGGTACGAGCAGTACTTC
d_call: -; cdr3_length: 14; clone_size: -; j_call: TRBJ2-7; v_call: TRBV27; cdr3_aa: CASSSQGGAVEQYF; cdr3_nt: TGTGCCAGCAGTTCCCAGGGGGGGGCGGTCGAGCAGTACTTC
d_call: -; cdr3_length: 15; clone_size: -; j_call: TRBJ1-5; v_call: TRBV2; cdr3_aa: CASREDRASNQPQHF; cdr3_nt: TGTGCCAGCAGAGAGGACAGAGCTAGCAATCAGCCCCAGCATTTT
d_call: TRBD1; cdr3_length: 13; clone_size: -; j_call: TRBJ2-7; v_call: TRBV20-1; cdr3_aa: CSALDRGPSEQYF; cdr3_nt: TGCAGTGCCTTGGACAGGGGGCCCTCCGAGCAGTACTTC
d_call: TRBD1; cdr3_length: 17; clone_size: few; j_call: TRBJ2-7; v_call: TRBV6-1; cdr3_aa: CASSRPGQSLSSYEQYF; cdr3_nt: TGTGCCAGCAGTAGACCGGGACAGAGCCTTAGCTCCTACGAGCAGTACTTC
d_call: -; cdr3_length: 14; clone_size: -; j_call: TRBJ2-3; v_call: TRBV30; cdr3_aa: CAWRRRSSTDTQYF; cdr3_nt: TGTGCCTGGAGACGGAGGAGTAGCACAGATACGCAGTATTTT
d_call: TRBD1; cdr3_length: 17; clone_size: many; j_call: TRBJ2-2; v_call: TRBV4-3; cdr3_aa: CASSQGRGQGYTGELFF; cdr3_nt: TGCGCCAGCAGCCAAGGAAGGGGACAGGGGTACACCGGGGAGCTGTTTTTT
d_call: -; cdr3_length: 14; clone_size: -; j_call: TRBJ2-3; v_call: TRBV10-3; cdr3_aa: CAISETASTDTQYF; cdr3_nt: TGTGCCATCAGTGAGACAGCTAGCACAGATACGCAGTATTTT
d_call: -; cdr3_length: 15; clone_size: -; j_call: TRBJ2-1; v_call: TRBV19; cdr3_aa: CASSIDPSAYNEQFF; cdr3_nt: TGTGCCAGTAGTATAGATCCAAGCGCCTACAATGAGCAGTTCTTC
d_call: TRBD1; cdr3_length: 13; clone_size: -; j_call: TRBJ2-1; v_call: TRBV20-1; cdr3_aa: CSTPRQGANEQFF; cdr3_nt: TGCAGTACCCCTCGACAGGGGGCGAATGAGCAGTTCTTC
d_call: TRBD1; cdr3_length: 17; clone_size: -; j_call: TRBJ2-6; v_call: TRBV4-3; cdr3_aa: CASSQDRDRTGANVLTF; cdr3_nt: TGCGCCAGCAGCCAAGATCGGGACAGGACTGGGGCCAACGTCCTGACTTTC